Listed here is a single T cell receptor beta chain. The clone's antigen remains unknown. Base qualities are not provided; no much larger clone lies one nucleotide away. The record originates from a study of blood T cell repertoires in COVID-19 (dated by TCRdb to between 2020 and 2021). Concerning the study at large: The collaborator samples originated in the United States, Italy and Spain and spanned the acute and convalescent phases of COVID-19. The prospective study material was composed of cDNA or gDNA derived from T cells, B-cell-depleted T cells, or PBMCs. Deeply sampled blood TCRbeta repertoires from subjects exposed to, actively infected with, or recovered from COVID-19 were included in the dataset. The repertoires were made available in a free public database intended to serve as a resource for research on the immune response to SARS-CoV-2. The samples were drawn from the first 160 participants of the ongoing ImmuneRACE study and from 1,254 subjects provided by 6 global collaborators. Sample metadata almost always included a de-identified subject ID, COVID-19 status, age in years and sex. HLA class I and class II types, where available, came from metadata supplied by the sample provider rather than from assay-based typing.

Beyond this particular receptor, the publication reports: The quantity of clinical and demographic metadata differed by source and by participant and was supplied without curation.

TCRbeta CDR3 regions were amplified from genomic DNA using the immunoSEQ Assay, a bias-controlled multiplex PCR. The paper's processing steps were these. The number of nucleated cells in each sample was estimated by amplification of reference gene primers within the assay. To quantify the absolute abundance of each unique TCRbeta CDR3 rearrangement, sequence reads were collapsed and filtered. For each sample, productive Simpson clonality was calculated as the square root of Simpson's diversity index over productive rearrangements. Drawn from immuneACCESS, this table holds only the in-frame rearrangements with V and J called that TCRdb kept. Clones are partly lost; checked studies trace under half to an unresolved V gene and leave the rest unexplained. V, J and clone size derive from that table, while D and trimming were established from the DNA sequence. The sample includes around 250,000 clones, with over 80% observed a single time. The ten largest clones represent roughly 2% of the sample.

Samples from volunteer blood donors who had recovered from COVID-19 were contributed by a second Seattle source. Each collaborating institution followed its own protocols to collect whole blood in K2EDTA tubes. For TCRbeta analysis, collaborators shipped samples in one of three forms: frozen whole blood, isolated PBMCs, or DNA extracted from either of those sample types. Trimming removed 4 bases from V and 5 bases from J; the gene matches leave 3 bases unexplained. Including cysteine and phenylalanine, the CDR3 has 13 amino acids. Only CDR3 DNA remains: 39 bases, in frame from the first base. The germline V gene (reference sequence) supplies CDR1 SEHNR and CDR2 FQNEAQ.

Sequenced material: peripheral blood. This clonotype was sampled from a man younger than 40 who had recovered from COVID-19. The chain employs TRBV7-9 and TRBJ2-5; 8 central bases correspond to TRBD1. The CDR3 reads as follows: CASSWTGLETQYF. The DNA sequence is TGTGCCAGCAGCTGGACAGGGTTGGAGACCCAGTACTTC.